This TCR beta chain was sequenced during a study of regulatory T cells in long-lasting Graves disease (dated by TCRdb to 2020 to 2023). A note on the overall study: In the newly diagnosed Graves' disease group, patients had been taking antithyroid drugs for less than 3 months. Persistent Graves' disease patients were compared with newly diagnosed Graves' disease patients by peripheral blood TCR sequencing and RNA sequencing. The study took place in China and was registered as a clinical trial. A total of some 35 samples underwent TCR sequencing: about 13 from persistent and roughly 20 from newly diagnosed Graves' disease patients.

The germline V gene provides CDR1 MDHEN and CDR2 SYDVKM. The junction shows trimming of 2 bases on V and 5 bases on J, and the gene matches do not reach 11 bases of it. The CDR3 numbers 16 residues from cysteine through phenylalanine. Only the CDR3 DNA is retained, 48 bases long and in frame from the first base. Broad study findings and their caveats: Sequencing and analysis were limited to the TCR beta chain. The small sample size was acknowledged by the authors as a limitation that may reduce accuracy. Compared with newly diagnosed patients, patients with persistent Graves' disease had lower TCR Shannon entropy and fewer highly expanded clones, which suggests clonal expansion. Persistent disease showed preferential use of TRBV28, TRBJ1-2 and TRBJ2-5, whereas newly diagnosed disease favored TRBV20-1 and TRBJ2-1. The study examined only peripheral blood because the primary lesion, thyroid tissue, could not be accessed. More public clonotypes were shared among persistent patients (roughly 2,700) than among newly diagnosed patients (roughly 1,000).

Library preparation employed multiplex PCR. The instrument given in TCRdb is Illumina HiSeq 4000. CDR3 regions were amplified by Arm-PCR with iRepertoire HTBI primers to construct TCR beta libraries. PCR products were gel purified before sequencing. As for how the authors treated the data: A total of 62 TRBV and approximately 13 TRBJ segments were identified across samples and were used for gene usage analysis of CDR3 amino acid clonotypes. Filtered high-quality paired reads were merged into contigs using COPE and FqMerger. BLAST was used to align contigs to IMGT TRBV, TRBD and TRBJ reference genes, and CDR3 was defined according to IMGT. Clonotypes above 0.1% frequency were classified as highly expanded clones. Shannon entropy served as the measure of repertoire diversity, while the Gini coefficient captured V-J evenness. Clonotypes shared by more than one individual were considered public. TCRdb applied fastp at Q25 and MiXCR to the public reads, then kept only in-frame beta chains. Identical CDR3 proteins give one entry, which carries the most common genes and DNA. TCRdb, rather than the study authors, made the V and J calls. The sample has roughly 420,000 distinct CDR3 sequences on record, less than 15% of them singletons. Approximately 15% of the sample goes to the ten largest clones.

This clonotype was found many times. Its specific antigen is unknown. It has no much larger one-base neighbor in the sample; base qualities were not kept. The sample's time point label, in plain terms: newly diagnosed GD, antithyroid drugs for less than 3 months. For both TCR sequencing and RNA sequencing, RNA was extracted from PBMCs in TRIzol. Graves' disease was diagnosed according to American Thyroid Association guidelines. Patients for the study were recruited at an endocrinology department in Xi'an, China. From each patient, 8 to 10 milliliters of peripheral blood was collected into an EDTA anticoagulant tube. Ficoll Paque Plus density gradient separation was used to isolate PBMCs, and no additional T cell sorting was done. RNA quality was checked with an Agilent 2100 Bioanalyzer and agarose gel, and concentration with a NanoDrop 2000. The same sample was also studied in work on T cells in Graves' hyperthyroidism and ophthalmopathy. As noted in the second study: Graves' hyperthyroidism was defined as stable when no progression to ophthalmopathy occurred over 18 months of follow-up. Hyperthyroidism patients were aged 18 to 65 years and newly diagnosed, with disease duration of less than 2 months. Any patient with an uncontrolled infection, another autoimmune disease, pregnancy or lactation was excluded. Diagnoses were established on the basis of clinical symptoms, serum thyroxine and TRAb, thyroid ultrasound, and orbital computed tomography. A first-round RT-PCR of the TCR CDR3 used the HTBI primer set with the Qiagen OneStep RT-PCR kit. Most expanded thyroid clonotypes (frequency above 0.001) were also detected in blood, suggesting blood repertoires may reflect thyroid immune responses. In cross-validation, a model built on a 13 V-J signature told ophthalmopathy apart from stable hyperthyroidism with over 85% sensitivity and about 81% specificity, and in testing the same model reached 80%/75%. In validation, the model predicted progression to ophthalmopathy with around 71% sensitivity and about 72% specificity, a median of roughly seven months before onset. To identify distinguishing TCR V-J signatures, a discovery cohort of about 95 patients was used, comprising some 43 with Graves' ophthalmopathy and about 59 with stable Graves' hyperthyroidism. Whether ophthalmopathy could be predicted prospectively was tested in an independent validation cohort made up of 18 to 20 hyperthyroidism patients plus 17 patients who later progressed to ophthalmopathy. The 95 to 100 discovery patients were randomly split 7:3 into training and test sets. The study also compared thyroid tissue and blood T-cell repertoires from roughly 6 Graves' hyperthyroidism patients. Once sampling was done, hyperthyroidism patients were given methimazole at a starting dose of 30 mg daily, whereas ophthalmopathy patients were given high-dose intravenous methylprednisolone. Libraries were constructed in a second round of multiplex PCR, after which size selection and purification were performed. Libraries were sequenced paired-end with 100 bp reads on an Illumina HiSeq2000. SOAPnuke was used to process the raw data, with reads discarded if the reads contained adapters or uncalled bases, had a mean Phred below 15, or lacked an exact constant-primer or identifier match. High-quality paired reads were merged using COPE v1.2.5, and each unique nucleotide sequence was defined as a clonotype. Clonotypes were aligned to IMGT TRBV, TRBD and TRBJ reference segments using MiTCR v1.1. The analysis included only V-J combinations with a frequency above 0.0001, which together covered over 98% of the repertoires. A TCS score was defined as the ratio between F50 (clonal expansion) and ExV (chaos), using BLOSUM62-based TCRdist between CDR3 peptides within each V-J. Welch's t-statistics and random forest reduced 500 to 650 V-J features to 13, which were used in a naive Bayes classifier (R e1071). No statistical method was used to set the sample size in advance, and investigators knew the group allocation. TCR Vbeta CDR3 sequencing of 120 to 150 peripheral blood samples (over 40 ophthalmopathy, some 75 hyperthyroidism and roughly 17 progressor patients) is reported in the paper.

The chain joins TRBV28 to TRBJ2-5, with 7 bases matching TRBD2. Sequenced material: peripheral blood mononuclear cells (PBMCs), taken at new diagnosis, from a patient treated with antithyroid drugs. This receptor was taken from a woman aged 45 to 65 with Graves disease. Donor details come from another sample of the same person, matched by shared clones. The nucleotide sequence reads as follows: TGTGCCAGCAGTTTAGGGGAAGCGGGACTCCGCGAGACCCAGTACTTC. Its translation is CASSLGEAGLRETQYF.